The 17 T cell receptor beta chains given below trace back to one sample, sequenced in a study of T cell responses to AZD1222 COVID-19 vaccine. Only in-frame clones appear in the TCRdb table, and some are missing; sequencing was by immunoSEQ multiplex PCR. Among 150,000 to 200,000 clones listed, about nine tenths were seen once. Material: peripheral blood, obtained 28 days after the second dose of the MenACWY control vaccine. These receptors originate from an adult who received the MenACWY meningococcal vaccine as a control.

This chain links TRBV29-1 with TRBJ2-7; D is tentatively TRBD1 or TRBD2 (6 bases each). The V and J ends lost 5 bases and 4 bases respectively, with 18 bases between them. The CDR3 runs 14 residues. Germline loops: CDR1 SQVTM, CDR2 ANQGSEA. The CDR3 bases are TGCAGCGTTAACGGGGGCGGAGGAGTTTACGAGCAGTACTTC. Protein: CSVNGGGGVYEQYF.

The rearrangement uses TRBV28 and TRBJ2-7; D call uncertain. The CDR3 is made up of 14 amino acids. Trimming left V 6 bases short and J 7 bases short, with 19 bases between. Germline loops: CDR1 MDHEN, CDR2 SYDVKM. The CDR3 sequence: CASRTRANTGEQYF. The CDR3 coding sequence is TGTGCCAGCAGGACCCGGGCCAATACCGGAGAGCAGTACTTC. Drawing the rest from reference TRBV28 and TRBJ2-7, the complete variable domain is DVKVTQSSRYLVKRTGEKVFLECVQDMDHENMFWYRQDPGLGLRLIYFSYDVKMKEKGDIPEGYSVSREKKERFSLILESASTNQTSMYLCASRTRANTGEQYFGPGTRLTVT.

The rearrangement links TRBV3-1 (or the pseudogene TRBV3-2) to TRBJ2-1; D remains unclear. The germline gives CDR1 LGHDT, CDR2 YNNKEL (reference sequence). The CDR3 contains 15 residues. The V gene lost 0 bases and the J gene lost 10 bases, with 16 bases spanning the gap. The CDR3 DNA reads TGTGCCAGCAGCCAAGATCTAACCGGCGCCGGGGAGCAGTTCTTC. Translating gives CASSQDLTGAGEQFF.

The V and J genes are TRBV4-1 and TRBJ1-1; a weak D match, TRBD1 (5 bases). The CDR3 runs to 13 residues. Germline V CDR1 and CDR2: MGHRA, YSYEKL. The ends were cut back, 4 bases at V and 2 bases at J, with 8 bases in the middle. The CDR3 loop is CASSPRVNTEAFF. The CDR3 region has the DNA TGCGCCAGCAGCCCCAGGGTAAACACTGAAGCTTTCTTT.

CDR3 nucleotide sequence: TGTGCCAGCAGTAAATACCCCCCCACAACCGGGGAGCTGTTTTTT. It is translated as CASSKYPPTTGELFF. The chain has TRBV27 and TRBJ2-2; D gene ambiguous. This CDR3 has 15 residues. The germline V and J ends were trimmed by 5 bases and 5 bases, with 15 bases remaining between them. Germline V lookup: CDR1 MNHEY, CDR2 SMNVEV (reference sequence).

This rearrangement joins TRBV25-1 to TRBJ1-5, with D perhaps TRBD1 (6 bases). This CDR3 has 16 amino acids. Trimming cost V 2 bases and J 5 bases, with 16 bases left between them. Per germline, CDR1 MGHDK and CDR2 SYGVNS. CDR3 nucleotides: TGTGCCAGCAGTGAAGGGGGACACCCGAGGGATCAGCCCCAGCATTTT. As protein: CASSEGGHPRDQPQHF. The variable domain in full, completed from reference TRBV25-1 and TRBJ1-5, reads EADIYQTPRYLVIGTGKKITLECSQTMGHDKMYWYQQDPGMELHLIHYSYGVNSTEKGDLSSESTVSRIRTEHFPLTLESARPSHTSQYLCASSEGGHPRDQPQHFGDGTRLSIL.

This clone appeared a few times. The chain links TRBV2 to TRBJ1-1; 8 bases agree with TRBD1. The germline V gene encodes CDR1 SNHLY and CDR2 FYNNEI. Unmatched junction bases numbered 11, after V lost 6 bases and J lost 8 bases. The CDR3 covers 14 residues. The CDR3 nucleotides are TGTGCCAGCAGGAAACGTGAGGACAGGGAAGAAGCTTTCTTT. Translating gives CASRKREDREEAFF.

The rearrangement joins TRBV7-2 to TRBJ1-2; D ambiguous. The CDR3 is 15 amino acids. Germline V gene sequence: CDR1 SGHTA, CDR2 FQGNSA. V shed 2 bases and J shed 0 bases, with 10 bases lying between them. CDR3 in amino acids: CASSLFPAANYGYTF. The CDR3 nucleotides are TGTGCCAGCAGCTTATTCCCAGCAGCTAACTATGGCTACACCTTC.

The chain joins TRBV27 to TRBJ1-6; perhaps TRBD1 as D (5 bases). CDR3 length: 17 residues. Germline V gene lookup returns CDR1 MNHEY and CDR2 SMNVEV (reference sequence). Trimming took 7 bases from V and 4 from J, leaving 20 bases between them. Written as DNA, the CDR3 is TGTGCCAGCACGCGTCGCAAGGGGTCCCCATATAATTCACCCCTCCACTTT. The encoded protein is CASTRRKGSPYNSPLHF.

DNA of the CDR3: TGTGCAAGTCGCTTATCGAGAGACAGGGATACTGAAGCTTTCTTT. Amino acids: CASRLSRDRDTEAFF. The chain carries TRBV12-2 and TRBJ1-1; the DNA was not used to check the table's D call, TRBD1. TRBV12-2 is a pseudogene. This CDR3 has 15 amino acids.

The chain combines TRBV6-5 with TRBJ1-1; D gene unclear. There are 13 residues in the CDR3. Germline CDR1 reads MNHEY; CDR2 reads SVGAGI. V was cut by 8 bases and J by 6 bases, with 16 bases left in between. CDR3 DNA sequence: TGTGCCAGCGGCCGAACCAAGCGGTCTGAAGCTTTCTTT. Translation gives CASGRTKRSEAFF.

This chain connects TRBV19 to TRBJ1-5; D unresolved. Germline lookup yields CDR1 LNHDA and CDR2 SQIVND (reference sequence). V lost 5 bases to trimming and J lost 4 bases, with 9 bases between them. The CDR3 runs to 13 residues. CDR3 sequence reads: CASSATPNQPQHF. The CDR3 region has the DNA TGTGCCAGTAGTGCAACCCCTAATCAGCCCCAGCATTTT.

The CDR3 DNA sequence: TGTGCCAGCAGTGAGTCCGGGGACGGGGCCAACGTCCTGACTTTC. This gives the protein CASSESGDGANVLTF. The chain has TRBV25-1 and TRBJ2-6; D tentatively fits TRBD1 or TRBD2 (5 bases each). V was clipped by 3 bases and J by 4 bases, with 10 bases between them. CDR1 is MGHDK, CDR2 SYGVNS, per germline. This CDR3 region has 15 residues.

In this sample, this clone turned up once. The chain links TRBV11-3 to TRBJ2-2; possibly TRBD1 for D (5 bases). The CDR3 totals 15 residues. Germline V CDR1 and CDR2: SGHNT, YENEEA. V was clipped by 2 bases and J by 1 base, with 8 bases between them. The CDR3 here is CASSLMTENTGELFF. The CDR3 DNA sequence: TGTGCCAGCAGCTTAATGACAGAGAACACCGGGGAGCTGTTTTTT.

V is TRBV7-9 and J is TRBJ1-6; weak D call: TRBD1 (6 bases). Trimming pared 5 bases from V and 7 bases from J, leaving 12 bases between. Germline V gives CDR1 SEHNR, CDR2 FQNEAQ (reference sequence). The CDR3 sequence is 14 residues long. CDR3 sequence reads: CASSPYRENSPLHF. The CDR3 DNA reads TGTGCCAGCAGCCCATACAGGGAAAATTCACCCCTCCACTTT. The whole variable domain, filled in from reference TRBV7-9 and TRBJ1-6, reads DTGVSQNPRHKITKRGQNVTFRCDPISEHNRLYWYRQTLGQGPEFLTYFQNEAQLEKSRLLSDRFSAERPKGSFSTLEIQRTEQGDSAMYLCASSPYRENSPLHFGNGTRLTVT.

The chain joins TRBV24-1 to TRBJ2-7; unclear D gene. CDR1 is KGHDR and CDR2 is SFDVKD in the germline V gene. The CDR3 has 14 amino acids. Trimming took 4 bases from V and 7 from J, leaving 16 bases between them. This CDR3 is CATSDQRYPIEQYF. The CDR3 nucleotides read TGTGCCACCAGTGACCAGAGGTATCCTATAGAGCAGTACTTC.

This sequence joins TRBV5-8 and TRBJ1-2; D is possibly TRBD1 (6 bases). The V end was cut by 1 base, the J end by 0 bases, with 19 bases between. The CDR3 has 18 residues. The germline gives CDR1 SGHTS, CDR2 YDEGEE. The CDR3 here is CASSLTLSTGPTNYGYTF. In nucleotides, the CDR3 is TGTGCCAGCAGCTTGACCCTCTCGACAGGTCCCACTAACTATGGCTACACCTTC.